These 14 T cell receptor beta chains were all obtained from the same sample, sequenced in a study of STAT5B mutations in CD4+ large granular lymphocyte leukemia. Sequencing was performed with immunoSEQ multiplex PCR; in TCRdb, only in-frame clones are kept and a portion is missing. The table records 20,000 to 25,000 clones, around 72% of them present only once. Sequencing was done on a sample of CD4+ T cells from blood buffy coats. The receptors derive from a human donor in good health.

V is TRBV19 and J is TRBJ1-2; the D gene is possibly TRBD1 (6 bases). Trimming removed 4 bases from V and 1 base from J, with 7 bases in between. The CDR3 is 13 residues long. Germline V gene sequence: CDR1 LNHDA, CDR2 SQIVND (reference sequence). The CDR3 is CASSTQGNYGYTF. DNA of the CDR3: TGTGCCAGTAGTACACAGGGTAACTATGGCTACACCTTC. Supplemented by reference TRBV19 and TRBJ1-2, the full variable domain reads DGGITQSPKYLFRKEGQNVTLSCEQNLNHDAMYWYRQDPGQGLRLIYYSQIVNDFQKGDIAEGYSVSREKKESFPLTVTSAQKNPTAFYLCASSTQGNYGYTFGSGTRLTVV.

This chain's CDR3 is CASSLEGQETQYF. The CDR3 region has the DNA TGCGCCAGCAGCTTGGAAGGTCAAGAGACCCAGTACTTC. The genes are TRBV5-1 and TRBJ2-5; D is undetermined. V was pared by 0 bases and J by 2 bases, with 5 bases between. This CDR3 has 13 residues. The germline gives CDR1 SGHRS, CDR2 YFSETQ.

This chain joins TRBV6-6 and TRBJ2-3; possible D gene TRBD1, 6 bases. Trimming left V 3 bases short and J 6 bases short, with 10 bases between. This CDR3 contains 13 residues. The germline V gene has CDR1 MNHNY and CDR2 SVGAGI (reference sequence). DNA of the CDR3: TGTGCCAGCAGTTATCCAGGGGTGGATACGCAGTATTTT. It specifies CASSYPGVDTQYF.

The J gene is TRBJ2-3, the V gene TRBV2; D unresolved. The CDR3 is 15 amino acids. From germline, CDR1 is SNHLY and CDR2 FYNNEI. Trimming stripped 9 bases from V and 3 bases from J, with 19 bases between. As DNA, the CDR3 is TGTGCCAGTAAAAAAAGTAATGTCGGAACAGATACGCAGTATTTT. This translates into CASKKSNVGTDTQYF.

V and J are TRBV7-3 and TRBJ2-2, with a weak D call TRBD1 (6 bases). Trimming removed 4 bases at V and 4 bases at J, with 13 bases between. The CDR3 covers 15 residues. In germline, CDR1 is SGHTA, CDR2 FQGTGA. The DNA of the CDR3 is TGTGCCAGCAGCTCCACAGGGTATCGCACCGGGGAGCTGTTTTTT. Its protein is CASSSTGYRTGELFF. Combining the CDR3 with reference TRBV7-3 and TRBJ2-2 gives the whole variable domain GAGVSQTPSNKVTEKGKYVELRCDPISGHTALYWYRQSLGQGPEFLIYFQGTGAADDSGLPNDRFFAVRPEGSVSTLKIQRTERGDSAVYLCASSSTGYRTGELFFGEGSRLTVL.

This rearrangement joins TRBV5-4 to TRBJ1-1; no definite D call. This CDR3 comprises 15 residues. Deletions cut 2 bases from V and 2 bases from J, with 13 bases between. Looked up from germline, CDR1 is SGHNT and CDR2 is YYREEE (reference sequence). This CDR3 reads CASSLGSQINTEAFF. Here the CDR3 DNA reads TGTGCCAGCAGCTTAGGTTCACAGATTAACACTGAAGCTTTCTTT. Filled out from reference TRBV5-4 and TRBJ1-1, the complete variable domain reads ETGVTQSPTHLIKTRGQQVTLRCSSQSGHNTVSWYQQALGQGPQFIFQYYREEENGRGNFPPRFSGLQFPNYSSELNVNALELDDSALYLCASSLGSQINTEAFFGQGTRLTVV.

V is TRBV28 and J is TRBJ1-1; D is undetermined. V was cut by 8 bases and J by 2 bases, with 12 bases left in between. Germline V gene lookup returns CDR1 MDHEN and CDR2 SYDVKM. The CDR3 contains 13 residues. The CDR3 reads CASGWTGNTEAFF. The CDR3 DNA reads TGTGCCAGCGGGTGGACGGGAAACACTGAAGCTTTCTTT.

This chain uses TRBV12-2 with TRBJ2-7; TRBD1, the table's D call, was not compared with the DNA. TRBV12-2 is given as a pseudogene. The CDR3 covers 15 residues. The CDR3 loop reads CASRLAHRGFDEQYF. DNA for the CDR3: TGTGCAAGTCGCTTAGCGCACAGGGGCTTCGACGAGCAGTACTTC.

V and J are TRBV6-5 and TRBJ2-1; weak D call: TRBD1 (5 bases). Germline lookup yields CDR1 MNHEY and CDR2 SVGAGI. The ends were cut back, 5 bases at V and 0 bases at J, with 11 bases in the middle. The CDR3 runs 15 residues. CDR3: CASSPWGGSYNEQFF. The DNA for the CDR3 is TGTGCCAGCAGTCCCTGGGGCGGCTCCTACAATGAGCAGTTCTTC.

This clone was detected a few times. The J gene is TRBJ1-1, the V gene TRBV29-1; D remains ambiguous. This CDR3 contains 12 residues. CDR1 is SQVTM, CDR2 ANQGSEA, per germline. V lost 7 bases to trimming and J lost 0 bases, with 9 bases between them. CDR3 sequence: CSGRTVNTEAFF. The CDR3 DNA is TGCAGCGGACGGACGGTGAACACTGAAGCTTTCTTT.

This clone was counted a few times. This CDR3 reads CASSLEEGQPQHF. The CDR3 DNA sequence: TGCGCCAGCAGCTTGGAAGAGGGTCAGCCCCAGCATTTT. The V gene is TRBV5-1, the J gene TRBJ1-5, with D unclear. The germline V gene has CDR1 SGHRS and CDR2 YFSETQ. This CDR3 is built from 13 residues. Trimming cost V 0 bases and J 6 bases, with 7 bases left between them.

The chain employs TRBV10-3 and TRBJ2-2, with D possibly being TRBD2 (6 bases). The CDR3 is 11 residues long. Per germline, CDR1 ENHRY and CDR2 SYGVKD. Trimming took 6 bases from V and 7 from J, leaving 6 bases between them. CDR3 in amino acids: CAISGGGELFF. CDR3 nucleotides: TGTGCCATCAGCGGGGGCGGGGAGCTGTTTTTT.

This clone was detected once. The junction differs from germline at one of its ends, possibly a read error. The chain is built from TRBV7-7 and TRBJ2-2; D is undetermined. Germline lookup yields CDR1 SSHAT and CDR2 FNYEAQ (reference sequence). The CDR3 is 14 residues long. In nucleotides, the CDR3 is TGTGCTAGCAGCTTAGAACTGGGAACCGGGGAGCTGTTTTTT. It codes for CASSLELGTGELFF.

The chain recombines TRBV2 with TRBJ2-6, with 8 bases fitting TRBD2. This CDR3 has 19 residues. From germline, CDR1 is SNHLY and CDR2 FYNNEI. The V and J ends lost 6 bases and 0 bases, in that order; junction bases with no gene match: 13. CDR3 amino acids: CASRRGGPREVSGANVLTF. The CDR3 DNA sequence: TGTGCCAGCAGACGGGGGGGCCCGCGAGAAGTCTCTGGGGCCAACGTCCTGACTTTC.